The 16 T cell receptor beta chains given below trace back to one sample, sequenced in a study of CD8+CD57+ T cells in acquired aplastic anemia. Before being chosen for sequencing, patients had shown CD8+CD57+ cell expansion by flow cytometry. Genomic DNA served as template for TCR beta VDJ and CDR3 profiling. TCRdb passed the reads through MiXCR, listing each CDR3 protein once. The sample lists approximately 300,000 distinct CDR3 sequences, about three fifths occurring once. Sample: sorted CD4+, CD8+, or CD8+CD57+ T cells (not recorded which) from PBMCs. The source of these receptors is a human donor with aplastic anemia.

V and J are TRBV20-1 and TRBJ2-1; 14 positions match TRBD2. Germline V gene data show CDR1 as DFQATT and CDR2 as SNEGSKA (reference sequence). With 4 bases clipped from V and 6 bases from J, the junction kept 8 bases outside the gene matches. The CDR3 runs 16 residues. As DNA, the CDR3 is TGCAGTGCTACTCGGGGACTAGCGGGAGTGGGCAATGAGCAGTTCTTC. It codes for CSATRGLAGVGNEQFF.

CDR3 bases: TGCAGCGTTGATGAATCGGGGAAAGATACGCAGTATTTT. Its translation is CSVDESGKDTQYF. The gene calls are TRBV29-1 and TRBJ2-3, with a possible D match to TRBD2 (5 bases). Germline assignment: CDR1 SQVTM and CDR2 ANQGSEA. The CDR3 has 13 amino acids. V lost 3 bases, J lost 5 bases, and 12 bases lay in between.

This clonotype was observed a handful of times. Since a much larger clone is just one base distant, this may be a read error. This chain connects TRBV20-1 to TRBJ2-3; D is perhaps TRBD2 (5 bases). V was trimmed by 1 base and J by 14 bases, leaving 19 bases between them. There are 13 residues in the CDR3. Germline-derived CDR1 and CDR2 are DFQATT and SNEGSKA (reference sequence). The CDR3 is CSARGGVLAKSYF. DNA of the CDR3: TGCAGTGCTAGAGGCGGAGTCCTAGCTAAATCGTATTTT.

This sequence joins TRBV20-1 and TRBJ2-1, with D possibly matching TRBD2 (5 bases). Deletions cut 4 bases from V and 2 bases from J, with 12 bases between. This CDR3 region has 14 residues. Germline CDR1 DFQATT, CDR2 SNEGSKA (reference sequence). In DNA, the CDR3 is TGCAGTGCTACCTTGGACTCAACCTACAATGAGCAGTTCTTC. Protein: CSATLDSTYNEQFF.

At least ten counts were recorded for this clonotype. The gene calls are TRBV12-3 or TRBV12-4 and TRBJ2-5, with D unresolved. This CDR3 spans 15 amino acids. The V end lost 1 base, the J end lost 1 base, and 10 bases lay between the germline ends. The CDR3 DNA reads as TGTGCCAGCAGTTTAGTCCCTCTCCTCCAAGAGACCCAGTACTTC. It encodes CASSLVPLLQETQYF.

The chain is built from TRBV15 and TRBJ1-4; no definite D call. V gave up 0 bases and J gave up 7 bases, with 12 bases separating them. The CDR3 loop spans 15 amino acids. In germline, CDR1 is LNHNV, CDR2 YYDKDF (reference sequence). In DNA form, the CDR3 reads TGTGCCACCAGCAGAGATCGCTGGGCCCGTGAAAAACTGTTTTTT. Translation gives CATSRDRWAREKLFF.

This clonotype was counted at least ten times. J is TRBJ1-1 and V is TRBV6-5, with D possibly matching TRBD1 (6 bases). The CDR3 covers 11 residues. V lost 6 bases, J lost 10 bases, and 12 bases lay in between. Germline CDR1 reads MNHEY; CDR2 reads SVGAGI. CDR3 coding DNA: TGTGCCAGCAGGCACAGGGAGGGAGCTTTCTTT. As protein: CASRHREGAFF.

This chain joins TRBV7-7 and TRBJ1-6; the D is unclear. CDR1 is SSHAT, CDR2 FNYEAQ, per germline (reference sequence). CDR3 length equals 14 residues. Trimming took off 3 bases at V and 5 bases at J, with 8 bases between the two ends. CDR3 bases: TGTGCCAGCAGCTTGGGCGGAGATAATTCACCCCTCCACTTT. It specifies CASSLGGDNSPLHF.

This clonotype was seen many times. J is TRBJ1-4 and V is TRBV5-1, with D maybe TRBD1 (5 bases). V lost 3 bases and J lost 7, with 13 bases in between. The CDR3 consists of 14 residues. The germline CDR1 and CDR2 sequences are SGHRS and YFSETQ. The CDR3 loop reads CASSSRDFGEKLFF. CDR3 bases: TGCGCCAGCAGCTCCCGGGACTTTGGTGAAAAACTGTTTTTT.

This clonotype occurred many times. The V gene is TRBV5-6, the J gene TRBJ2-5, with 7 bases that match TRBD2. J was trimmed by 7 bases and V by 0 bases; bases with no gene match: 0. CDR1 and CDR2 from the germline V gene are SGHDT and YYEEEE. The CDR3 is 12 residues long. The CDR3 spells CASSLGEGTQYF. In DNA, the CDR3 is TGTGCCAGCAGCTTGGGGGAGGGGACCCAGTACTTC. Drawing the rest from reference TRBV5-6 and TRBJ2-5, the complete variable domain is DAGVTQSPTHLIKTRGQQVTLRCSPKSGHDTVSWYQQALGQGPQFIFQYYEEEERQRGNFPDRFSGHQFPNYSSELNVNALLLGDSALYLCASSLGEGTQYFGPGTRLLVL.

This clonotype was recorded a few times. The chain links TRBV9 to TRBJ2-2; D is unclear. The V and J ends lost 5 bases and 5 bases respectively, with 10 bases between them. The CDR3 is 13 residues long. The germline V gene has CDR1 SGDLS and CDR2 YYNGEE. In nucleotides, the CDR3 is TGTGCCAGCAGAGGGCAGAGGACCGGGGAGCTGTTTTTT. Translation gives CASRGQRTGELFF. The full variable domain, completed using reference TRBV9 and TRBJ2-2, is DSGVTQTPKHLITATGQRVTLRCSPRSGDLSVYWYQQSLDQGLQFLIQYYNGEERAKGNILERFSAQQFPDLHSELNLSSLELGDSALYFCASRGQRTGELFFGEGSRLTVL.

This clonotype appeared a single time. This chain uses TRBV24-1 with TRBJ2-2; no firm D call. Trimming took 7 bases from V and 0 from J, leaving 11 bases between them. Germline lookup yields CDR1 KGHDR and CDR2 SFDVKD. This CDR3 spans 15 amino acids. The CDR3 region has the DNA TGTGCCACCAGGCCGTTCGACCCGAACACCGGGGAGCTGTTTTTT. Amino acid sequence: CATRPFDPNTGELFF.

This chain links TRBV7-8 with TRBJ2-1; no reliable D call. This CDR3 has 16 residues. The V and J ends lost 6 bases and 0 bases respectively, with 15 bases between them. Germline V gives CDR1 SGHVS, CDR2 FQNEAQ. The CDR3 reads CASSRTTESSYNEQFF. CDR3 in DNA: TGTGCCAGCAGTCGTACGACGGAAAGCTCCTACAATGAGCAGTTCTTC. The full variable domain, rest sourced from reference TRBV7-8 and TRBJ2-1, is GAGVSQSPRYKVAKRGQDVALRCDPISGHVSLFWYQQALGQGPEFLTYFQNEAQLDKSGLPSDRFFAERPEGSVSTLKIQRTQQEDSAVYLCASSRTTESSYNEQFFGPGTRLTVL.

The chain couples TRBV20-1 to TRBJ2-5; D unclear. Per the germline V gene, CDR1 is DFQATT and CDR2 is SNEGSKA (reference sequence). Trimming removed 5 bases from V and 2 bases from J, with 6 bases in between. The CDR3 is made up of 11 amino acids. Here the CDR3 reads CSAQQQETQYF. In DNA, the CDR3 is TGCAGTGCTCAACAGCAAGAGACCCAGTACTTC.

The genes are TRBV12-3 or TRBV12-4 and TRBJ1-4; D may be TRBD1 (5 bases). The CDR3 consists of 12 residues. V lost 6 bases and J 11 bases, leaving 13 bases between the germline ends. The CDR3 DNA reads as TGTGCCAGCAGCAGCAGCCGGGACAAACTGTTTTTT. Protein sequence: CASSSSRDKLFF.

The genes are TRBV4-1 and TRBJ1-1; 7 bases line up with TRBD1. The CDR3 spans 14 residues. The ends lost 1 base at V and 7 bases at J; junction bases unmatched: 6. CDR1 and CDR2 (germline): MGHRA, YSYEKL. The CDR3 DNA follows: TGCGCCAGCAGCCAAGTGGGAACAGGGGTTGAAGCTTTCTTT. Amino acids: CASSQVGTGVEAFF.